The source of this T cell receptor (beta chain) is a study of cytomegalovirus exposure and HLA in healthy donors. Whole-study context: Per a later analysis, the roughly 640 first-cohort and 95 to 150 validation repertoires shared one platform.

Comment on this clone: As yet, its antigen is unknown.

From germline, CDR1 is SNHLY and CDR2 FYNNEI. The V and J ends lost 5 bases and 5 bases, in that order; junction bases with no gene match: 7. The CDR3 runs to 17 residues. Study results and limitations: Rarity marked most TCR sequences, yet some public TCRs occurred in many donors. Clusters of TCRs from the first cohort tended to co-occur in the 100 to 150 validation repertoires (as a later analysis found).

Donors were drawn from the approximately 110-subject validation cohort, separate from the approximately 640-subject first cohort. Assay: immunoSEQ multiplex PCR; the TCRdb copy retains only in-frame clones and omits some. The data show fewer than 95,000 clones, 94% seen once. This clonotype was obtained from a woman under 30 in good health and CMV-seronegative. Sequencing was carried out using PBMCs. The genes are TRBV2 and TRBJ2-4; TRBD2 matches 15 bases. CDR3 residues: CASSLRTSGGVENIQYF. In DNA, the CDR3 is TGTGCCAGCAGTCTCAGGACTAGCGGGGGGGTTGAAAACATTCAGTACTTC. Filled out from reference TRBV2 and TRBJ2-4, the complete variable domain reads EPEVTQTPSHQVTQMGQEVILRCVPISNHLYFYWYRQILGQKVEFLVSFYNNEISEKSEIFDDQFSVERPDGSNFTLKIRSTKLEDSAMYFCASSLRTSGGVENIQYFGAGTRLSVL.